The rows below give T cell receptor beta chains drawn from one sample of a study of blood T cell repertoires in COVID-19. The assay was immunoSEQ multiplex PCR, and TCRdb's table has in-frame clones only and misses some. The sample has approximately 260,000 clones, about 86% seen once. The specimen sequenced was PBMCs or T cells enriched from blood (not recorded which). The receptor set was obtained from a man younger than 45 with acute COVID-19. CDR3s include the opening cysteine and the closing phenylalanine or tryptophan. The D gene is left open where the match is weak. Clone size, where shown, is once, few, many, or a class for clones that have expanded.

j_call	clone_size	v_call	d_call	cdr3_nt	cdr3_aa
TRBJ1-1	.	TRBV5-1	TRBD1	TGCGCCAGCAGCTTAGGACAGGGAGTAGAGAACACTGAAGCTTTCTTT	CASSLGQGVENTEAFF
TRBJ2-4	.	TRBV10-1	.	TGCGCCAGCAGTGAGCGAAGGACAGCAAAGGCGGGCATTCAGTACTTC	CASSERRTAKAGIQYF
TRBJ2-3	.	TRBV3-1/TRBV3-2	.	TGTGCCAGCAGCCTAGGCGGTAGCACAGATACGCAGTATTTT	CASSLGGSTDTQYF
TRBJ1-6	.	TRBV5-1	TRBD1	TGTGCCAGCAGCTTTGGGACAGAGAATTCACCCCTCCACTTT	CASSFGTENSPLHF
TRBJ1-3	.	TRBV10-2	.	TGCGCCAGCAGTGGGGGGGGAAGCTCTGGAAACACCATATATTTT	CASSGGGSSGNTIYF
TRBJ1-4	.	TRBV5-1	.	TGCGCCAGCAGCTTGGTCCCGGAGGACGAAAAACTGTTTTTT	CASSLVPEDEKLFF
TRBJ2-1	once	TRBV5-1	TRBD2	TGTGCCAGCAGTCGGGAGGCTAACGTCAATGAGCAGTTCTTC	CASSREANVNEQFF
TRBJ2-1	.	TRBV7-2	TRBD2	TGTGCCAGCACTTTGGCGGGAGGGCCTAGTTTGTTCTTC	CASTLAGGPSLFF
TRBJ2-5	.	TRBV7-7	TRBD1	TGTGCTAGCAGCCAGACTCCCAGACAGGGGGAGACCCAGTACTTC	CASSQTPRQGETQYF
TRBJ2-3	.	TRBV27	TRBD2	TGTGCCAGCTCTTGGGGCGGGGGGGCCGGAGCGCAGTATTTT	CASSWGGGAGAQYF
TRBJ1-1	.	TRBV19	.	TGTGCCAGTAGTATTGGGACAAAGAACACTGAAGCTTTCTTT	CASSIGTKNTEAFF
TRBJ2-3	.	TRBV30	TRBD1	TGTGCCTGTTCCCCCGGGACAGGTTCTAGCACAGATACGCAGTATTTT	CACSPGTGSSTDTQYF
TRBJ1-1	.	TRBV11-2	TRBD1	TGTGCCAGCAGCGCCTGGACAGGGGGTGCGGAGAACACTGAAGCTTTCTTT	CASSAWTGGAENTEAFF
TRBJ1-5	.	TRBV5-1	.	TGCGCCAGCAGCTTGAGGGGTGGCAATCAGCCCCAGCATTTT	CASSLRGGNQPQHF
TRBJ2-3	.	TRBV27	TRBD1	TGTGCCAGCAGCCGAGACAGGGTGAACACAGATACGCAGTATTTT	CASSRDRVNTDTQYF
TRBJ2-1	.	TRBV5-1	TRBD1	TGCGCCAGCAGCCTGGACAGGAAACAGTTCTTC	CASSLDRKQFF
TRBJ1-2	.	TRBV5-6	.	TGTGCCAGCAGCGGATTGACAGAGCGATATGGCTACACCTTC	CASSGLTERYGYTF
TRBJ1-2	.	TRBV5-4	.	TGTGCCAGCAGCTTGTCAGAAATGAACTATGGCTACACCTTC	CASSLSEMNYGYTF
TRBJ1-3	.	TRBV5-1	.	TGCGCCAGCAGTCGGGACACGGTCTCTGGAAACACCATATATTTT	CASSRDTVSGNTIYF
TRBJ1-1	.	TRBV5-1	.	TGCGCCAGCAGCTTGCAGATGAACACTGAAGCTTTCTTT	CASSLQMNTEAFF
TRBJ2-3	.	TRBV6-4	.	TGTGCCAGCAGTGACTCCGGGGGCACAGATACGCAGTATTTT	CASSDSGGTDTQYF
TRBJ1-3	.	TRBV9	.	TGTGCCAGCAGCACTAGGACGGGCGGCTCTGGAAACACCATATATTTT	CASSTRTGGSGNTIYF
TRBJ1-1	.	TRBV6-1	.	TGTGCCAGCAGTGAACCCGGGAGTCCAACGAACACTGAAGCTTTCTTT	CASSEPGSPTNTEAFF
TRBJ1-6	.	TRBV18	.	TGTGCCAGCTCACCAGTGGACAAGAATAATTCACCCCTCCACTTT	CASSPVDKNNSPLHF
TRBJ2-3	.	TRBV18	TRBD2	TGTGCCAGCTCACCACGACGGGGGGAAGGCACAGATACGCAGTATTTT	CASSPRRGEGTDTQYF
TRBJ1-2	.	TRBV19	TRBD1	TGTGCCAGTTCGATGACAGGGGACTATGGCTACACCTTC	CASSMTGDYGYTF
TRBJ2-1	.	TRBV9	.	TGTGCCAGCAGCCCCCCGTATGAGCAGTTCTTC	CASSPPYEQFF
TRBJ1-3	.	TRBV19	.	TGTGCCAGTAGTATATCAGGACAGATATTCTCTGGAAACACCATATATTTT	CASSISGQIFSGNTIYF
TRBJ2-3	.	TRBV5-8	.	TGTGCCAGCAGCCGGGGGGCCGTCCCTACGCAGTATTTT	CASSRGAVPTQYF
TRBJ1-6	.	TRBV27	TRBD1	TGTGCCAGCAGCCTAAGCACGCCAGGGGGTTACTCACCCCTCCACTTT	CASSLSTPGGYSPLHF
TRBJ2-1	once	TRBV3-1/TRBV3-2	TRBD2	TGTGCCAGCAGCCAAGATGGAACCAGCGGGACTTATCGCGTCAATGAGCAGTTCTTC	CASSQDGTSGTYRVNEQFF
TRBJ2-1	.	TRBV28	.	TGTGCCAGCAGTTTAGGCGGGCGTAGAGACAATGAGCAGTTCTTC	CASSLGGRRDNEQFF
TRBJ1-5	.	TRBV9	.	TGTGCCAGCAGCGGGGGGACACTTAGCAATCAGCCCCAGCATTTT	CASSGGTLSNQPQHF
TRBJ1-1	.	TRBV5-6	.	TGTGCCAGCAGCTTAGGCCGGAGGATGAACACTGAAGCTTTCTTT	CASSLGRRMNTEAFF
TRBJ1-5	.	TRBV28	TRBD1	TGTGCCAGCAGCCCATCCGGCAGGGGGCCTCCTCAGCCCCAGCATTTT	CASSPSGRGPPQPQHF
TRBJ1-1	.	TRBV11-3	TRBD1	TGTGCCAGCAGCCCTACACCGGGACAGATGAACACTGAAGCTTTCTTT	CASSPTPGQMNTEAFF
TRBJ1-5	.	TRBV2	TRBD1	TGTGCCAGCTCTCGGACAGGGAGAAACCAGCCCCAGCATTTT	CASSRTGRNQPQHF
TRBJ2-1	.	TRBV6-5	.	TGTGCCAGCAGGCAGGGGCCGGGGAAGCAGTTCTTC	CASRQGPGKQFF
TRBJ1-2	.	TRBV5-4	.	TGTGCCAGCAGCTCTCCAGGAGGCTACACCTTC	CASSSPGGYTF
TRBJ1-2	.	TRBV18	.	TGTGCCAGCTCCCACAGGGTGGACGACTATGGCTACACCTTC	CASSHRVDDYGYTF
TRBJ2-1	.	TRBV18	.	TGTGCCAGCTCGCTGCCAGCGGGTCGGGGTGAGCAGTTCTTC	CASSLPAGRGEQFF
TRBJ1-3	.	TRBV4-3	.	TGCGCCAGCAGCCAAGTAGAGGGATCTGGAAACACCATATATTTT	CASSQVEGSGNTIYF
TRBJ1-5	.	TRBV28	TRBD1	TGTGCCGGCCAGGGGGTAGAAAGCAATCAGCCCCAGCATTTT	CAGQGVESNQPQHF